Listed below are T cell receptor beta chains from one sample, sequenced in a study of CD8 T cells in Susac syndrome. TCRdb called the immunoSEQ multiplex PCR reads again in MiXCR, with one record for every CDR3 protein. The data hold 85,000 to 90,000 distinct CDR3 sequences, with over 85% observed a single time. The sequenced material came from CD8+ T cells from PBMCs. The receptors originated from a human donor in good health. Each CDR3 is given with its conserved first and last residue. The order of the fields is J gene, D gene, V gene, clone size, CDR3 protein, CDR3 DNA. A D gene is named only where the DNA matches it firmly. Expanded clones get a size class; other rows say once, few or many, or leave the size out.

j_call: TRBJ2-7
d_call: TRBD2
v_call: TRBV13
clone_size: .
cdr3_aa: CASSFGLAGDYEQYF
cdr3_nt: TGTGCCAGCAGCTTTGGACTAGCGGGGGACTACGAGCAGTACTTC

j_call: TRBJ2-1
d_call: TRBD2
v_call: TRBV5-6
clone_size: .
cdr3_aa: CASSARGAGGNEQFF
cdr3_nt: TGTGCCAGCAGCGCCCGGGGAGCGGGAGGGAATGAGCAGTTCTTC

j_call: TRBJ1-1
d_call: .
v_call: TRBV10-2
clone_size: .
cdr3_aa: CASSSTNTGTEAFF
cdr3_nt: TGCGCCAGCAGTTCGACAAATACGGGCACTGAAGCTTTCTTT

j_call: TRBJ2-1
d_call: TRBD2
v_call: TRBV11-1
clone_size: .
cdr3_aa: CASSPGAGGALYNEQFF
cdr3_nt: TGTGCCAGCAGCCCAGGGGCCGGGGGGGCCCTTTACAATGAGCAGTTCTTC

j_call: TRBJ2-7
d_call: TRBD1
v_call: TRBV29-1
clone_size: .
cdr3_aa: CSVGQIDEQYF
cdr3_nt: TGCAGCGTGGGACAGATTGACGAGCAGTACTTC

j_call: TRBJ1-1
d_call: .
v_call: TRBV12-3/TRBV12-4
clone_size: .
cdr3_aa: CASSATKGTEAFF
cdr3_nt: TGTGCCAGCAGTGCTACAAAGGGCACTGAAGCTTTCTTT

j_call: TRBJ2-4
d_call: .
v_call: TRBV19
clone_size: .
cdr3_aa: CASSIGPHGTKNIQYF
cdr3_nt: TGTGCCAGTAGTATAGGACCTCACGGGACCAAAAACATTCAGTACTTC

j_call: TRBJ2-7
d_call: .
v_call: TRBV24-1
clone_size: once
cdr3_aa: CATSELNRRGNEQYF
cdr3_nt: TGTGCCACCAGTGAATTAAATAGGCGTGGGAACGAGCAGTACTTC

j_call: TRBJ1-4
d_call: .
v_call: TRBV5-1
clone_size: .
cdr3_aa: CASSFRGRRNEKLFF
cdr3_nt: TGCGCCAGCAGCTTCCGGGGGCGCAGGAATGAAAAACTGTTTTTT

j_call: TRBJ1-1
d_call: TRBD1
v_call: TRBV20-1
clone_size: .
cdr3_aa: CSALPTGRGSYTEAFF
cdr3_nt: TGCAGTGCGCTACCGACAGGGCGGGGTAGTTATACTGAAGCTTTCTTT

j_call: TRBJ1-2
d_call: .
v_call: TRBV5-4
clone_size: .
cdr3_aa: CASSLEGGSYGYTF
cdr3_nt: TGTGCCAGCAGCTTGGAAGGGGGTAGCTATGGCTACACCTTC

j_call: TRBJ1-1
d_call: .
v_call: TRBV24-1
clone_size: .
cdr3_aa: CATSARTEAFF
cdr3_nt: TGTGCCACCAGTGCCCGGACTGAAGCTTTCTTT

j_call: TRBJ2-7
d_call: .
v_call: TRBV6-5
clone_size: .
cdr3_aa: CASSYSRSGKDEQYF
cdr3_nt: TGTGCCAGCAGTTACTCGAGGTCAGGGAAAGACGAGCAGTACTTC

j_call: TRBJ2-3
d_call: TRBD1
v_call: TRBV3-1
clone_size: .
cdr3_aa: CASSQGDSSDTQYF
cdr3_nt: TGTGCCAGCAGCCAAGGGGACAGTTCAGATACGCAGTATTTT

j_call: TRBJ1-3
d_call: .
v_call: TRBV7-7
clone_size: .
cdr3_aa: CASSLDRASGNTIYF
cdr3_nt: TGTGCCAGCAGCTTAGACAGAGCCTCTGGAAACACCATATATTTT

j_call: TRBJ1-2
d_call: .
v_call: TRBV29-1
clone_size: .
cdr3_aa: CSGGSIYGYTF
cdr3_nt: TGCAGTGGGGGCTCGATCTATGGCTACACCTTC

j_call: TRBJ2-1
d_call: TRBD2
v_call: TRBV27
clone_size: .
cdr3_aa: CASSPDHSGGRYNEQFF
cdr3_nt: TGTGCCAGCAGTCCCGACCATAGCGGGGGCCGCTACAATGAGCAGTTCTTC

j_call: TRBJ2-3
d_call: .
v_call: TRBV14
clone_size: .
cdr3_aa: CASSHFSTDTQYF
cdr3_nt: TGTGCCAGCAGCCATTTCAGCACAGATACGCAGTATTTT

j_call: TRBJ2-3
d_call: .
v_call: TRBV29-1
clone_size: .
cdr3_aa: CSVLLVSGPDTQYF
cdr3_nt: TGCAGCGTCCTTCTAGTTTCCGGGCCCGATACGCAGTATTTT

j_call: TRBJ2-3
d_call: .
v_call: TRBV29-1
clone_size: .
cdr3_aa: CSVEGDSGSTDTQYF
cdr3_nt: TGCAGCGTTGAAGGTGATAGCGGCAGCACAGATACGCAGTATTTT

j_call: TRBJ2-2
d_call: .
v_call: TRBV7-8
clone_size: .
cdr3_aa: CASSLSGVGELFF
cdr3_nt: TGTGCCAGCAGCTTGTCGGGAGTCGGGGAGCTGTTTTTT

j_call: TRBJ1-5
d_call: TRBD1
v_call: TRBV6-5
clone_size: few
cdr3_aa: CASSSGQSQPQHF
cdr3_nt: TGTGCCAGCAGTTCGGGACAGTCACAGCCCCAGCATTTT

j_call: TRBJ2-3
d_call: TRBD2
v_call: TRBV6-2/TRBV6-3
clone_size: .
cdr3_aa: CASTELTSGGATDTQYF
cdr3_nt: TGTGCCAGCACCGAACTGACTAGCGGGGGGGCCACAGATACGCAGTATTTT

j_call: TRBJ2-3
d_call: TRBD2
v_call: TRBV7-8
clone_size: .
cdr3_aa: CASSRGTISSTDTQYF
cdr3_nt: TGTGCCAGCAGCCGAGGGACTATATCTAGCACAGATACGCAGTATTTT

j_call: TRBJ2-7
d_call: .
v_call: TRBV5-1
clone_size: .
cdr3_aa: CASSPPGTEQYF
cdr3_nt: TGCGCCAGCAGCCCCCCGGGCACCGAGCAGTACTTC

j_call: TRBJ1-2
d_call: .
v_call: TRBV13
clone_size: .
cdr3_aa: CASSGDKNYGYTF
cdr3_nt: TGTGCCAGCAGCGGGGACAAGAACTATGGCTACACCTTC

j_call: TRBJ2-1
d_call: TRBD2
v_call: TRBV7-3
clone_size: once
cdr3_aa: CASSQTPGLAFNEQFF
cdr3_nt: TGTGCCAGCAGTCAAACCCCGGGACTAGCGTTTAATGAGCAGTTCTTC

j_call: TRBJ2-5
d_call: .
v_call: TRBV6-2/TRBV6-3
clone_size: .
cdr3_aa: CASRTTAGTTYETQYF
cdr3_nt: TGTGCCAGCAGGACAACAGCCGGGACAACCTATGAGACCCAGTACTTC

j_call: TRBJ2-5
d_call: .
v_call: TRBV7-8
clone_size: .
cdr3_aa: CASSRASETQYF
cdr3_nt: TGTGCCAGCAGCCGGGCATCGGAGACCCAGTACTTC

j_call: TRBJ2-5
d_call: .
v_call: TRBV7-9
clone_size: .
cdr3_aa: CASSPERALQETQYF
cdr3_nt: TGTGCCAGCAGCCCCGAGAGGGCTCTCCAAGAGACCCAGTACTTC

j_call: TRBJ1-6
d_call: .
v_call: TRBV15
clone_size: once
cdr3_aa: CATSREEDARSPLHF
cdr3_nt: TGTGCCACCAGCAGGGAGGAGGACGCTCGTTCACCCCTCCACTTT

j_call: TRBJ2-7
d_call: .
v_call: TRBV9
clone_size: .
cdr3_aa: CASSPTDGEQYF
cdr3_nt: TGTGCCAGCAGCCCTACCGATGGGGAGCAGTACTTC

j_call: TRBJ2-2
d_call: TRBD2
v_call: TRBV3-1
clone_size: .
cdr3_aa: CASSHRGGWTGELFF
cdr3_nt: TGTGCCAGCAGCCACCGGGGGGGCTGGACCGGGGAGCTGTTTTTT

j_call: TRBJ2-7
d_call: .
v_call: TRBV6-5
clone_size: .
cdr3_aa: CASSSPQGTNEQYF
cdr3_nt: TGTGCCAGCAGTTCCCCCCAGGGAACGAACGAGCAGTACTTC

j_call: TRBJ2-6
d_call: .
v_call: TRBV6-1
clone_size: .
cdr3_aa: CASSIRGVALSGANVLTF
cdr3_nt: TGTGCCAGCAGCATAAGGGGGGTGGCGCTCTCTGGGGCCAACGTCCTGACTTTC

j_call: TRBJ2-7
d_call: .
v_call: TRBV20-1
clone_size: once
cdr3_aa: CSALGWAYEQYF
cdr3_nt: TGCAGTGCTCTGGGGTGGGCCTACGAGCAGTACTTC

j_call: TRBJ1-2
d_call: .
v_call: TRBV5-6
clone_size: once
cdr3_aa: CASSSGTWDGYTF
cdr3_nt: TGTGCCAGCAGCTCCGGGACATGGGATGGCTACACCTTC

j_call: TRBJ1-1
d_call: .
v_call: TRBV9
clone_size: few
cdr3_aa: CASSERDGEAFF
cdr3_nt: TGTGCCAGCAGCGAGAGGGACGGCGAAGCTTTCTTT

j_call: TRBJ1-2
d_call: .
v_call: TRBV27
clone_size: .
cdr3_aa: CASSFPGRGYTF
cdr3_nt: TGTGCCAGCAGTTTCCCCGGGCGCGGCTACACCTTC

j_call: TRBJ2-7
d_call: .
v_call: TRBV5-1
clone_size: once
cdr3_aa: CASSLASAGAYEQYF
cdr3_nt: TGCGCCAGCAGCTTGGCCTCCGCAGGGGCCTACGAGCAGTACTTC

j_call: TRBJ2-7
d_call: TRBD1
v_call: TRBV23-1
clone_size: .
cdr3_aa: CASDCTGTVFYEQYF
cdr3_nt: TGCGCCAGCGACTGTACGGGGACAGTATTCTACGAGCAGTACTTC

j_call: TRBJ2-3
d_call: TRBD2
v_call: TRBV14
clone_size: .
cdr3_aa: CASSQERVSGGDTQYF
cdr3_nt: TGTGCCAGCAGCCAAGAGAGAGTTAGCGGGGGAGATACGCAGTATTTT

j_call: TRBJ2-7
d_call: .
v_call: TRBV7-6
clone_size: few
cdr3_aa: CASSLAEGEQYF
cdr3_nt: TGTGCCAGCAGCTTAGCGGAGGGGGAGCAGTACTTC

j_call: TRBJ1-2
d_call: .
v_call: TRBV19
clone_size: .
cdr3_aa: CASSIYPDSFGYTF
cdr3_nt: TGTGCCAGTAGTATATACCCCGACAGCTTTGGCTACACCTTC

j_call: TRBJ2-1
d_call: TRBD1
v_call: TRBV3-1
clone_size: .
cdr3_aa: CASSPAQGADEQFF
cdr3_nt: TGTGCCAGCAGCCCTGCACAGGGGGCCGATGAGCAGTTCTTC

j_call: TRBJ2-1
d_call: .
v_call: TRBV2
clone_size: .
cdr3_aa: CASRTTRYGLF
cdr3_nt: TGTGCCAGCAGGACTACACGATATGGACTCTTC

j_call: TRBJ2-5
d_call: TRBD1
v_call: TRBV5-1
clone_size: .
cdr3_aa: CASRTGGRETQYF
cdr3_nt: TGCGCCAGCAGGACAGGGGGCCGAGAGACCCAGTACTTC

j_call: TRBJ1-6
d_call: .
v_call: TRBV2
clone_size: .
cdr3_aa: CASKTESSYNSPLHF
cdr3_nt: TGTGCCAGCAAGACAGAGTCCTCCTATAATTCACCCCTCCACTTT

j_call: TRBJ2-1
d_call: .
v_call: TRBV9
clone_size: .
cdr3_aa: CASSGEDGKNEQFF
cdr3_nt: TGTGCCAGCAGCGGGGAAGACGGCAAGAATGAGCAGTTCTTC

j_call: TRBJ2-3
d_call: TRBD2
v_call: TRBV19
clone_size: .
cdr3_aa: CASSIRLAGELTDTQYF
cdr3_nt: TGTGCCAGTAGTATCCGACTAGCGGGGGAGCTCACAGATACGCAGTATTTT

j_call: TRBJ2-7
d_call: .
v_call: TRBV2
clone_size: .
cdr3_aa: CASSEIGGDYEQYF
cdr3_nt: TGTGCCAGCAGTGAAATAGGGGGGGACTACGAGCAGTACTTC

j_call: TRBJ2-7
d_call: TRBD2
v_call: TRBV6-8
clone_size: .
cdr3_aa: CASRRLAGASYEQYF
cdr3_nt: TGTGCCAGCAGAAGACTAGCGGGGGCATCCTACGAGCAGTACTTC